Each of the 7 T cell receptor beta chains below was sequenced from the same sample in a study of brain T cells in children with intractable seizures. Method: immunoSEQ multiplex PCR; TCRdb's copy keeps in-frame clones and lacks some. The table shows about 76,000 clones, with under 95% occurring only once. Sequencing was performed on peripheral blood, taken at surgery. All receptors derive from a boy under two years old with tuberous sclerosis and intractable seizures.

The J gene is TRBJ2-1, the V gene TRBV9; D uncertain. The CDR3 has 14 amino acids. Germline V gene data show CDR1 as SGDLS and CDR2 as YYNGEE. Trimming removed 0 bases at V and 6 bases at J, with 10 bases between. The CDR3 spells CASSVGDAGNEQFF. The DNA of the CDR3 is TGTGCCAGCAGCGTAGGTGATGCCGGCAATGAGCAGTTCTTC.

This rearrangement joins TRBV18 to TRBJ2-7; unclear D gene. V dropped 4 bases and J dropped 2 bases, with 18 bases sitting between them. Germline assignment: CDR1 KGHSH and CDR2 LQKENI. This CDR3 contains 16 residues. In DNA form, the CDR3 reads TGTGCCAGCTCACAGGCCCTAGTGATCGTCCCCTACGAGCAGTACTTC. Protein sequence: CASSQALVIVPYEQYF.

This chain uses TRBV5-1 with TRBJ2-6; D is unclear. Trimming removed 2 bases from V and 0 bases from J, with 15 bases in between. The V gene's germline CDR1 is SGHRS and CDR2 YFSETQ. The CDR3 extends over 18 amino acids. CDR3 region: CASSLSILTGSGANVLTF. The CDR3 DNA follows: TGCGCCAGCAGCTTATCCATATTGACGGGCTCTGGGGCCAACGTCCTGACTTTC.

This chain joins TRBV11-3 and TRBJ2-2; D may be TRBD2 (5 bases). Germline CDR1 SGHNT, CDR2 YENEEA. Trimming took off 0 bases at V and 6 bases at J, with 11 bases between the two ends. The CDR3 is 15 residues long. The CDR3 is CASSLDPTSAGELFF. DNA of the CDR3: TGTGCCAGCAGCTTAGACCCCACTAGTGCCGGGGAGCTGTTTTTT.

This rearrangement joins TRBV5-4 to TRBJ1-5; D possibly corresponds to TRBD1 (5 bases). CDR1 is SGHNT, CDR2 YYREEE, per germline (reference sequence). Between the trimmed V and J ends, which lost 0 bases and 5 bases, there was a span of 9 bases. The CDR3 runs 14 residues. The CDR3 is CASSLVPGHQPQHF. The CDR3 region has the DNA TGTGCCAGCAGCTTGGTCCCGGGACATCAGCCCCAGCATTTT. Based on the CDR3 plus reference TRBV5-4 and TRBJ1-5, the full variable domain is ETGVTQSPTHLIKTRGQQVTLRCSSQSGHNTVSWYQQALGQGPQFIFQYYREEENGRGNFPPRFSGLQFPNYSSELNVNALELDDSALYLCASSLVPGHQPQHFGDGTRLSIL.

The chain employs TRBV3-1 (or the pseudogene TRBV3-2) and TRBJ2-3; 12 nucleotides align to TRBD2. V was clipped by 2 bases and J by 0 bases; unmatched bases: 9. Germline-derived CDR1 and CDR2 are LGHDT and YNNKEL (reference sequence). This CDR3 is built from 19 residues. CDR3 nucleotide sequence: TGTGCCAGCAGCCAATGGGGGCTAGCGGGAGGGCCAAGCACAGATACGCAGTATTTT. Its translation: CASSQWGLAGGPSTDTQYF.

The count of this clone is one. The rearrangement uses TRBV19 and TRBJ2-7; TRBD1 might be the D (7 bases). The CDR3 runs 15 residues. Germline loops: CDR1 LNHDA, CDR2 SQIVND (reference sequence). V gave up 2 bases and J gave up 0 bases, with 11 bases separating them. CDR3 nucleotides: TGTGCCAGTAGTATATATCAGGGGGGCTCCTACGAGCAGTACTTC. Translation gives CASSIYQGGSYEQYF.